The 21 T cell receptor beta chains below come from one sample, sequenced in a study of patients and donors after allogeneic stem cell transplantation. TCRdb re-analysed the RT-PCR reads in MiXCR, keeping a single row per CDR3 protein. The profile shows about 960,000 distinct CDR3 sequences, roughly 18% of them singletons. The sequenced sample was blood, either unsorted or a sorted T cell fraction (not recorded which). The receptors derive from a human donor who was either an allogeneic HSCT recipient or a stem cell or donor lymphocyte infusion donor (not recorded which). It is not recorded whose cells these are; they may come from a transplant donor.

The CDR3 DNA follows: TGTGCCAGCACATCCAGGGTCGGCTACACCTTC. Encoded protein: CASTSRVGYTF. This chain connects TRBV6-2 or TRBV6-3 to TRBJ1-2; possible D gene TRBD1, 5 bases. In germline, CDR1 is MNHEY, CDR2 SVGEGT. V lost 7 bases to trimming and J lost 8 bases, with 11 bases between them. The CDR3 runs 11 residues.

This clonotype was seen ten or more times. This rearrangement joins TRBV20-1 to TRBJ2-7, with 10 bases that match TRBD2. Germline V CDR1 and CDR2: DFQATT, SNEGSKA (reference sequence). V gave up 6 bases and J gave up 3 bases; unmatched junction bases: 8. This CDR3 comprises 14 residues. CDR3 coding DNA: TGCAGTGCACCTAGCGGGGGTGCCCTCTACGAGCAGTACTTC. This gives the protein CSAPSGGALYEQYF.

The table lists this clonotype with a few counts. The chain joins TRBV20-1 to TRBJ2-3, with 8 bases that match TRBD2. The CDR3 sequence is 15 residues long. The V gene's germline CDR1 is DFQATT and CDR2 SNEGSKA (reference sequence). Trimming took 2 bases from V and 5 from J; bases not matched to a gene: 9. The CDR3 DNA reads TGCAGTGCTAGAATAACCGGGAGGGTAAAAGATACGCAGTATTTT. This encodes CSARITGRVKDTQYF.

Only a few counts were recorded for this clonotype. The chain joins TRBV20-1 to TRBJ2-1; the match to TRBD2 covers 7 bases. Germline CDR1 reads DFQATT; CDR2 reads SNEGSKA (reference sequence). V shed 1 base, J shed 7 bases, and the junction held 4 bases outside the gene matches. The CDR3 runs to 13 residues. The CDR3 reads CSARVGTTNEQFF. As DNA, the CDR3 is TGCAGTGCTAGAGTGGGGACTACAAATGAGCAGTTCTTC.

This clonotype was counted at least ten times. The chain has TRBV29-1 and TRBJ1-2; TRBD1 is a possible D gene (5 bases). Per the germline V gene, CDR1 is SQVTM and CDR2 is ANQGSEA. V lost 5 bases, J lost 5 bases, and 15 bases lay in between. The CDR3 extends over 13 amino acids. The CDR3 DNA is TGCAGCGTTCAGAGGGGCCTTGCTTATGGCTACACCTTC. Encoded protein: CSVQRGLAYGYTF.

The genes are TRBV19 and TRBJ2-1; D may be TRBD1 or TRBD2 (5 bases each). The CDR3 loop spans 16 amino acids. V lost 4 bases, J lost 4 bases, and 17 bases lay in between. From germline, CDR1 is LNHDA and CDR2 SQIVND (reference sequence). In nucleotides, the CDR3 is TGTGCCAGTAGTACCCCTAAGGGGAGAGATTACAATGAGCAGTTCTTC. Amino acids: CASSTPKGRDYNEQFF.

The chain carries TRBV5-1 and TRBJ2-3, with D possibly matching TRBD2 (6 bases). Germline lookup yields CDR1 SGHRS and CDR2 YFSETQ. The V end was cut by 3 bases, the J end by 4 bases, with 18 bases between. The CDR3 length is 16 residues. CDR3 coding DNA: TGCGCCAGCAGCTCCTCCATCAGACTAGATGCAGATACGCAGTATTTT. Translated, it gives CASSSSIRLDADTQYF.

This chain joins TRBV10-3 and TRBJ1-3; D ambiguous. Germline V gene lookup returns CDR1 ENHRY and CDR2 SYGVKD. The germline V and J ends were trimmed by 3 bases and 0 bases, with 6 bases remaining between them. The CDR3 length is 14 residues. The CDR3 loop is CAISDRSSGNTIYF. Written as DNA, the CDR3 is TGTGCCATCAGTGACCGGTCCTCTGGAAACACCATATATTTT.

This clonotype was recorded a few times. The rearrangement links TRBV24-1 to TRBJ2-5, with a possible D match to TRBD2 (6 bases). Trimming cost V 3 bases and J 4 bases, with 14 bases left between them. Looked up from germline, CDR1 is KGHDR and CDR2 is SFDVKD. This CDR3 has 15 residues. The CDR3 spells CATSDRQGGTETQYF. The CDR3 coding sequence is TGTGCCACCAGTGATCGGCAGGGAGGCACAGAGACCCAGTACTTC.

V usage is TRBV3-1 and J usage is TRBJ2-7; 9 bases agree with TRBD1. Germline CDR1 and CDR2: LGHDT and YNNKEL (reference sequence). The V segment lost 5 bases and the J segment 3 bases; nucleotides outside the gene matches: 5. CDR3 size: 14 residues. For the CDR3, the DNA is TGTGCCAGCAGCTTCGACAGGGGGAACTACGAGCAGTACTTC. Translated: CASSFDRGNYEQYF.

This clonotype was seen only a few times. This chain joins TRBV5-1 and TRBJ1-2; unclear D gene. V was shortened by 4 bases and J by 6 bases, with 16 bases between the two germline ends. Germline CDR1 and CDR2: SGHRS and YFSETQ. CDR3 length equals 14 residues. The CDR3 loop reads CASSPSGFKNGYTF. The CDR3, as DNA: TGCGCCAGCAGCCCATCGGGTTTCAAGAATGGCTACACCTTC. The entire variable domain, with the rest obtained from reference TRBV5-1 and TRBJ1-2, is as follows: KAGVTQTPRYLIKTRGQQVTLSCSPISGHRSVSWYQQTPGQGLQFLFEYFSETQRNKGNFPGRFSGRQFSNSRSEMNVSTLELGDSALYLCASSPSGFKNGYTFGSGTRLTVV.

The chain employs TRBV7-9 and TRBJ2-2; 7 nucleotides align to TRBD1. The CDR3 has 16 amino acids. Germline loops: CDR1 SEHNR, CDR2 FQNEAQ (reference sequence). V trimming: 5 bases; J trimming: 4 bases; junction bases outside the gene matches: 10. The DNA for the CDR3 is TGTGCCAGCAGCCTTCCGGGACAGCGGAGCACCGGGGAGCTGTTTTTT. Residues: CASSLPGQRSTGELFF. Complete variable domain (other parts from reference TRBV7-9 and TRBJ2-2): DTGVSQNPRHKITKRGQNVTFRCDPISEHNRLYWYRQTLGQGPEFLTYFQNEAQLEKSRLLSDRFSAERPKGSFSTLEIQRTEQGDSAMYLCASSLPGQRSTGELFFGEGSRLTVL.

CDR3 sequence: CAISETNSGSFEQFF. The CDR3 coding sequence is TGTGCCATCAGTGAGACAAATAGCGGGAGCTTTGAGCAGTTCTTC. The chain carries TRBV10-3 and TRBJ2-1; TRBD2 agrees at 9 bases. Germline CDR1 and CDR2: ENHRY and SYGVKD. The length of the CDR3 is 15 residues. J gave up 9 bases and V 2 bases, and 8 bases lay outside the gene matches.

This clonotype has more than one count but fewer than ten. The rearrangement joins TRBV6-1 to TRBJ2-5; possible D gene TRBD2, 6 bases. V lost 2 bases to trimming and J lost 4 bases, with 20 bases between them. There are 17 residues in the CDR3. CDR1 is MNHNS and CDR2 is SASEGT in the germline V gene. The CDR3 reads CASSEPRLGRGGETQYF. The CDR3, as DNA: TGTGCCAGCAGTGAACCAAGACTAGGTCGGGGTGGAGAGACCCAGTACTTC.

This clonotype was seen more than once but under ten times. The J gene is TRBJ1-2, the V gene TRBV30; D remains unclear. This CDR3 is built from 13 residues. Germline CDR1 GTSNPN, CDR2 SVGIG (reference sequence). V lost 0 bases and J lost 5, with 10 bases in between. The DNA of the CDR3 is TGTGCCTGGAGTGTACGAGGAGAATATGGCTACACCTTC. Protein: CAWSVRGEYGYTF.

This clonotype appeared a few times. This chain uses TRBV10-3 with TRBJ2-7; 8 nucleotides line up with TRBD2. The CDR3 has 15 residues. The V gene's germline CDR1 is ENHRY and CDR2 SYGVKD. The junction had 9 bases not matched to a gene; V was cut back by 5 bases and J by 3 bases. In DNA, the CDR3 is TGTGCCATCAGTCCGGTTTTAGCGGGAATCTACGAGCAGTACTTC. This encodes CAISPVLAGIYEQYF.

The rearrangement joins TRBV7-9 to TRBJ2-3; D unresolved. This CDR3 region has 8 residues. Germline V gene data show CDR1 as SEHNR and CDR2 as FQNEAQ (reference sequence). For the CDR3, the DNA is TGTACTACAGATACGCAGTATTTT. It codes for CTTDTQYF. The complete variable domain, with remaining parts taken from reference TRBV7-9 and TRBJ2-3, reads DTGVSQNPRHKITKRGQNVTFRCDPISEHNRLYWYRQTLGQGPEFLTYFQNEAQLEKSRLLSDRFSAERPKGSFSTLEIQRTEQGDSAMYLCTTDTQYFGPGTRLTVL.

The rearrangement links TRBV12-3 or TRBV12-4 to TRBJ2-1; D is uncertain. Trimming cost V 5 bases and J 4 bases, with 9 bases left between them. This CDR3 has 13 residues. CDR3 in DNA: TGTGCCAGCAGTGACGGAATTTACAATGAGCAGTTCTTC. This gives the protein CASSDGIYNEQFF.

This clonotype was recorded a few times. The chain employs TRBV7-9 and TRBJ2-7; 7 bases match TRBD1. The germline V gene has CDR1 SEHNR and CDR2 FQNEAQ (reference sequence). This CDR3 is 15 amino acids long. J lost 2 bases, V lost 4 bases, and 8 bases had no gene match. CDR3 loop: CASSSLQGVAYEQYF. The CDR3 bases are TGTGCCAGCAGCTCTCTCCAGGGGGTGGCCTACGAGCAGTACTTC. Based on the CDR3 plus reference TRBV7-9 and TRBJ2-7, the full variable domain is DTGVSQNPRHKITKRGQNVTFRCDPISEHNRLYWYRQTLGQGPEFLTYFQNEAQLEKSRLLSDRFSAERPKGSFSTLEIQRTEQGDSAMYLCASSSLQGVAYEQYFGPGTRLTVT.

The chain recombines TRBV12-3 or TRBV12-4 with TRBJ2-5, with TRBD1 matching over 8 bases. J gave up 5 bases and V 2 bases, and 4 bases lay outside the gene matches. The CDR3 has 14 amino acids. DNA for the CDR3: TGTGCCAGCAGTTTAAACAGGGGGTATGAGACCCAGTACTTC. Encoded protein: CASSLNRGYETQYF.

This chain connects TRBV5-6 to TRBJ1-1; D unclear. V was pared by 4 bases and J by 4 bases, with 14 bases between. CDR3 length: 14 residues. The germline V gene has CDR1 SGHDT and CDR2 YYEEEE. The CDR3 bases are TGTGCCAGCAGCCGAATAACACTCGGCACTGAAGCTTTCTTT. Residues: CASSRITLGTEAFF.